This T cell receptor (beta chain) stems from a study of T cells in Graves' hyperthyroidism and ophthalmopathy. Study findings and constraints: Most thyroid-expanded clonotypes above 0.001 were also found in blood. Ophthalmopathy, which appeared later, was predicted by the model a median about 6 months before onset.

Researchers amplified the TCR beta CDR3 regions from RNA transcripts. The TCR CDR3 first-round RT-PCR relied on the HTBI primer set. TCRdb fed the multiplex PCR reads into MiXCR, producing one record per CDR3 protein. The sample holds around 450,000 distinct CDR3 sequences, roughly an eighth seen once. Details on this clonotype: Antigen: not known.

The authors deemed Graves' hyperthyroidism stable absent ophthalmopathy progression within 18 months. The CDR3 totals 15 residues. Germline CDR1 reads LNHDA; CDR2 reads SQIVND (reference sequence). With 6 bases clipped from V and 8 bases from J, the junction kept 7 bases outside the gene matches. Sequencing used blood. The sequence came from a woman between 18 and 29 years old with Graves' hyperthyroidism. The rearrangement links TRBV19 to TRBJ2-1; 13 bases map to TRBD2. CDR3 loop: CASRRGLAGFDEQFF. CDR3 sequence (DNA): TGTGCCAGTAGGAGGGGACTAGCGGGATTCGATGAGCAGTTCTTC.